This TCR beta chain derives from a study of Ad26.COV2.S vaccination and SARS-CoV-2 variants. Assay: immunoSEQ multiplex PCR; the TCRdb copy retains only in-frame clones and omits some. The repertoire includes 350,000 to 550,000 clones, roughly 87% of them detected once, and 2.5% sits in the top ten. V lost 4 bases, J lost 3 bases, and 10 bases lay in between. This CDR3 region has 14 residues. The germline V gene has CDR1 MNHEY and CDR2 SVGAGI. Treatment in this sample: some 20 received Ad26.COV2.S at low or high dose, single or two shots; 5 received placebo; per-sample allocation not given. Sampling was done on day 63 after the first vaccine or placebo injection.

Sequenced material: peripheral blood, taken in a trial of Ad26.COV2.S vaccine versus placebo. The gene calls are TRBV6-5 and TRBJ2-1; possibly TRBD1 for D (6 bases). The source of this sequence is a person between 18 and 59 years old who received the Ad26.COV2.S COVID-19 vaccine or a placebo. The CDR3 DNA sequence: TGTGCCAGCAGTTCACAGGGCTTCTACAATGAGCAGTTCTTC. This gives the protein CASSSQGFYNEQFF.